These 21 T cell receptor beta chains were all obtained from the same sample, sequenced in a study of identifying expanded T cells in peripheral blood. Sequencing was performed with immunoSEQ multiplex PCR; in TCRdb, only in-frame clones are kept and a portion is missing. The table has about 90,000 clones, roughly 90% seen once. Sequencing was carried out using blood. The receptor set was obtained from a person between 18 and 75 years old in good health.

This clone was recorded a few times. V and J are TRBV28 and TRBJ1-2; 7 bases are shared with TRBD1. The V and J ends lost 4 bases and 7 bases, in that order; junction bases with no gene match: 12. CDR1 and CDR2 from the germline V gene are MDHEN and SYDVKM. This CDR3 spans 15 amino acids. The CDR3 region is CASSSPQGSRSGYTF. The CDR3 region has the DNA TGTGCCAGCAGTTCCCCACAGGGGAGTAGGAGTGGCTACACCTTC.

The gene calls are TRBV6-6 and TRBJ2-7; the D gene is possibly TRBD2 (5 bases). From germline, CDR1 is MNHNY and CDR2 SVGAGI (reference sequence). With 10 bases removed from V and 0 bases from J, the gap between germline ends came to 16 bases. The CDR3 extends over 14 amino acids. Written as DNA, the CDR3 is TGTGCCACCGCCCCCGGGGATAGCTCCTACGAGCAGTACTTC. Its protein product is CATAPGDSSYEQYF.

The chain has TRBV28 and TRBJ1-2; 8 positions agree with TRBD1. Germline loops: CDR1 MDHEN, CDR2 SYDVKM. Trimming removed 6 bases from V and 4 bases from J; junction bases left unmatched: 4. The CDR3 spans 13 residues. The CDR3 here is CASSSGQGYGYTF. CDR3 bases: TGTGCCAGCAGCTCCGGACAGGGCTATGGCTACACCTTC.

This clone is medium-sized. V usage is TRBV6-7 and J usage is TRBJ1-2; the match to TRBD1 covers 8 bases. TRBV6-7 is annotated as an ORF whose role is uncertain. This CDR3 region has 14 residues. The V gene end was trimmed by 1 base and the J gene end by 4 bases; junction bases not matched to a gene: 2. In DNA, the CDR3 is TGTGCCAGCAGTTACTGGACAGGGATCTATGGCTACACCTTC. Translating gives CASSYWTGIYGYTF.

This clone was seen a single time. The chain combines TRBV5-6 with TRBJ2-3; 12 bases match TRBD1. Germline CDR1 is SGHDT and CDR2 is YYEEEE. Trimming took 6 bases from V and 5 from J; bases not matched to a gene: 13. The CDR3 has 17 amino acids. CDR3 loop: CASNPRRDRGHEDTQYF. The CDR3 DNA sequence: TGTGCCAGCAACCCTAGAAGGGACAGGGGGCATGAAGATACGCAGTATTTT.

This sequence joins TRBV11-3 and TRBJ2-1; the D is unclear. Germline V gene data show CDR1 as SGHNT and CDR2 as YENEEA. Between the trimmed V and J ends, which lost 5 bases and 7 bases, there was a span of 12 bases. The CDR3 has 13 residues. The CDR3 loop reads CASSPPGWNEQFF. DNA of the CDR3: TGTGCCAGCAGCCCTCCCGGCTGGAATGAGCAGTTCTTC.

The V call is TRBV5-1, the J call TRBJ1-1; D is unclear. Per germline, CDR1 SGHRS and CDR2 YFSETQ. This CDR3 has 15 residues. The V end was cut by 4 bases, the J end by 0 bases, with 13 bases between. The CDR3: CASSRRSHMNTEAFF. CDR3 bases: TGCGCCAGCAGCCGCCGGAGCCACATGAACACTGAAGCTTTCTTT.

The chain recombines TRBV11-1 with TRBJ1-5; D call uncertain. This CDR3 has 13 amino acids. Germline V gene data show CDR1 as SGHAT and CDR2 as FQDESV (reference sequence). V was pared by 4 bases and J by 4 bases, with 8 bases between. CDR3 protein: CASSSHPNQPQHF. CDR3 nucleotides: TGTGCCAGCAGCTCCCATCCTAATCAGCCCCAGCATTTT. The full variable domain, with the rest looked up from reference TRBV11-1 and TRBJ1-5, is EAEVAQSPRYKITEKSQAVAFWCDPISGHATLYWYRQILGQGPELLVQFQDESVVDDSQLPKDRFSAERLKGVDSTLKIQPAELGDSAMYLCASSSHPNQPQHFGDGTRLSIL.

This clone was recorded once. The chain recombines TRBV11-3 with TRBJ2-3; no clear D gene. The CDR3 extends over 15 amino acids. Germline V gene data show CDR1 as SGHNT and CDR2 as YENEEA. Trimming removed 5 bases from V and 1 base from J, with 13 bases in between. The chain's CDR3 is CASSPYHERTDTQYF. The CDR3 bases are TGTGCCAGCAGCCCCTACCACGAACGCACAGATACGCAGTATTTT.

J is TRBJ2-7 and V is TRBV30; 8 bases fit TRBD2. In germline, CDR1 is GTSNPN, CDR2 SVGIG (reference sequence). The CDR3 contains 14 residues. The junction had 7 bases not matched to a gene; V was cut back by 2 bases and J by 4 bases. The CDR3 here is CAWSSGGSGYEQYF. CDR3 sequence (DNA): TGTGCCTGGAGTTCGGGGGGGAGTGGTTACGAGCAGTACTTC.

The chain has TRBV18 and TRBJ1-1; tentatively, D is TRBD1 (5 bases). This CDR3 is 15 amino acids long. In germline, CDR1 is KGHSH, CDR2 LQKENI. With 5 bases removed from V and 2 bases from J, the gap between germline ends came to 15 bases. The DNA of the CDR3 is TGTGCCAGCTCAGATTTTGGACACCCTAACACTGAAGCTTTCTTT. Amino acids: CASSDFGHPNTEAFF.

The CDR3 DNA sequence: TGTGCCAGCAGCTTAAGATCGGCTAGCTCCTACAATGAGCAGTTCTTC. It specifies CASSLRSASSYNEQFF. The rearrangement joins TRBV7-2 to TRBJ2-1; the D is unclear. The V end lost 2 bases, the J end lost 0 bases, and 11 bases lay between the germline ends. The CDR3 sequence is 16 residues long. Germline V gene data show CDR1 as SGHTA and CDR2 as FQGNSA.

The chain has TRBV19 and TRBJ2-4, with D possibly being TRBD1 (5 bases). The V and J ends lost 5 bases and 1 base respectively, with 18 bases between them. CDR3 length: 17 amino acids. Germline V lookup: CDR1 LNHDA, CDR2 SQIVND (reference sequence). The CDR3 DNA sequence: TGTGCCAGTAGTGGCACCCCAGGGTTAGTCGCCAAAAACATTCAGTACTTC. As protein: CASSGTPGLVAKNIQYF.

This rearrangement joins TRBV29-1 to TRBJ1-4, with D uncertain. Looked up from germline, CDR1 is SQVTM and CDR2 is ANQGSEA. There are 15 residues in the CDR3. The V end lost 5 bases, the J end lost 0 bases, and 13 bases lay between the germline ends. The DNA for the CDR3 is TGCAGCGTTAATAAGGGAAGGCCAACTAATGAAAAACTGTTTTTT. Protein: CSVNKGRPTNEKLFF. Full variable domain (remainder filled in from reference TRBV29-1 and TRBJ1-4): SAVISQKPSRDICQRGTSLTIQCQVDSQVTMMFWYRQQPGQSLTLIATANQGSEATYESGFVIDKFPISRPNLTFSTLTVSNMSPEDSSIYLCSVNKGRPTNEKLFFGSGTQLSVL.

The chain is built from TRBV27 and TRBJ2-2; 9 bases align to TRBD1. The germline V gene has CDR1 MNHEY and CDR2 SMNVEV (reference sequence). Trimming took 6 bases from V and 6 from J; bases not matched to a gene: 8. The CDR3 runs to 15 residues. The CDR3 loop is CASRNRGLGPGELFF. The CDR3 DNA is TGTGCCAGCAGGAACAGGGGGCTTGGACCCGGGGAGCTGTTTTTT.

This chain uses TRBV19 with TRBJ1-1, with a possible D match to TRBD1 (5 bases). This CDR3 comprises 17 residues. Germline loops: CDR1 LNHDA, CDR2 SQIVND (reference sequence). Trimming left V 3 bases short and J 6 bases short, with 23 bases between. CDR3 sequence: CASSILSGRVGLAEAFF. CDR3 nucleotide sequence: TGTGCCAGTAGTATTCTTTCAGGCAGGGTAGGGTTGGCTGAAGCTTTCTTT.

V and J are TRBV6-1 and TRBJ1-2; tentative D call: TRBD1 (5 bases). V was clipped by 10 bases and J by 9 bases, with 24 bases between them. The CDR3 is made up of 14 amino acids. Germline V CDR1 and CDR2: MNHNS, SASEGT. Here the CDR3 DNA reads TGTGCCACGGTGGGGGAAGGGAAGGTATTGCGCTACACCTTC. This translates into CATVGEGKVLRYTF.

DNA for the CDR3: TGTGCCAGCAGCCCGGGACGGCCCTACGAGCAGTACTTC. It encodes CASSPGRPYEQYF. The chain links TRBV7-6 to TRBJ2-7; D is perhaps TRBD1 or TRBD2 (5 bases each). Germline V CDR1 and CDR2: SGHVS, FNYEAQ. V lost 5 bases to trimming and J lost 2 bases, with 10 bases between them. CDR3 length: 13 residues.

The genes are TRBV29-1 and TRBJ2-5; D is possibly TRBD1 (6 bases). The V gene's germline CDR1 is SQVTM and CDR2 ANQGSEA. Trimming took off 4 bases at V and 6 bases at J, with 21 bases between the two ends. The CDR3 consists of 15 residues. The CDR3 reads CSVAQATGWLKTQYF. The DNA for the CDR3 is TGCAGCGTTGCCCAGGCTACAGGGTGGTTAAAGACCCAGTACTTC. The full variable domain, its missing parts supplied by reference TRBV29-1 and TRBJ2-5, is SAVISQKPSRDICQRGTSLTIQCQVDSQVTMMFWYRQQPGQSLTLIATANQGSEATYESGFVIDKFPISRPNLTFSTLTVSNMSPEDSSIYLCSVAQATGWLKTQYFGPGTRLLVL.

This chain joins TRBV30 and TRBJ1-2, with D perhaps matching TRBD1 (6 bases). Germline-derived CDR1 and CDR2 are GTSNPN and SVGIG (reference sequence). V was clipped by 4 bases and J by 6 bases, with 15 bases between them. This CDR3 is 13 amino acids long. The CDR3 reads CAWTMGGRDGYTF. The CDR3, as DNA: TGTGCCTGGACTATGGGGGGCCGGGATGGCTACACCTTC.

This chain connects TRBV10-3 to TRBJ2-1; 7 positions agree with TRBD2. The germline gives CDR1 ENHRY, CDR2 SYGVKD. This CDR3 region has 15 residues. Trimming removed 5 bases from V and 4 bases from J; junction bases left unmatched: 8. In DNA, the CDR3 is TGTGCCATCAGTAAGGGAGCGGGACTTTACAATGAGCAGTTCTTC. Amino acids: CAISKGAGLYNEQFF.